This TCR beta chain is from a study of OX40 agonist ivuxolimab in advanced cancers. The wider study: Patients achieving partial responses numbered three: one hepatocellular carcinoma case and two cutaneous melanoma cases. Study-wide results and limits: Certain nonresponders additionally had low normalized T-cell clonal expansion. Dose levels from 0.1 to 3.0 mg/kg saw CD4+ and CD8+ blood T cells expand clonally by week 6.

This clone showed up just once. Its antigen is undetermined. Peripheral blood came from all dose cohorts at three timepoints. Assay: immunoSEQ multiplex PCR; the TCRdb copy retains only in-frame clones and omits some. The sample consists of roughly 100,000 clones, approximately 92% of them appearing once. After removal of 8 bases from V and 5 bases from J, the junction contained 12 bases not matched to a gene. CDR3 length equals 16 residues. Germline V gene sequence: CDR1 MNHEY, CDR2 SMNVEV (reference sequence). The chain combines TRBV27 with TRBJ2-2; 9 nucleotides align to TRBD1. Sequences were derived from CD4+ or CD8+ T cells sorted from blood, sampled in a trial of the OX40 agonist ivuxolimab. The sequence came from an adult with an advanced solid tumor such as melanoma, head and neck, liver or kidney cancer. CDR3 sequence reads: CASGSRDRVITGELFF. CDR3 in DNA: TGTGCCAGCGGTTCCCGGGACAGGGTCATTACCGGGGAGCTGTTTTTT.